The subject of this entry is one TCR beta chain. Its antigen remains unidentified. No quality values exist for individual bases; no much larger clone is one base distant. The data were taken from a study of shared clonotypes between healthy human individuals (dated by TCRdb to between 2020 and 2021). As for the study more broadly: The cohort included three men and a couple of women between 18 and 49 years of age. For each donor, CD4 naive and CD4 memory were each run on three plates, CD8 naive on two plates, and CD8 memory on one plate. The study deeply sequenced blood TCR repertoires of five healthy adults to estimate repertoire size and the extent of clonotype sharing between individuals. Different laboratories and diverse techniques were used to prepare libraries and sequence TCR repertoires, to increase sequencing depth and limit assay-specific biases. Leukapheresis yielded between about 0.94 and 8.9 billion PBMCs per donor.

Using the deep immunoSEQ assay, multiplex PCR amplified TCR CDR3 regions from genomic DNA. Extracted genomic DNA from each cell subset was spread evenly across all wells of several immunoSEQ 96-well plates, with each plate serving as a replicate. For sorted subsets, each replicate PCR was loaded with approximately 190 ng genomic DNA, equivalent to some 27,000 T cell genomes. Purified libraries were quantified with a Qubit 3.0 fluorometer, sized on a Bioanalyzer 2100, and re-quantified with the KAPA Library Quantification kit. Every immunoSEQ 96-well plate was sequenced on a separate single-read 150-cycle Illumina NextSeq 550 flow cell. The original methods were these. Because only junctional sequences without quality scores were contained in the immunoSEQ output, filtering matching that applied to full-length reads could not be performed. To assign V/J genes and CDR3, sequences were annotated against IMGT germline references using PyIR, a Python wrapper for IgBLAST v1.9. Reads were removed for weak V/J assignments (E-value above 1e-6), missing CDR3, stop codons, out-of-frame junctions, or ambiguous translated residues. V3J clonotypes were defined as sequences sharing the same inferred V gene, J gene, and CDR3 amino acid sequence. The percentage overlap between two repertoires was calculated by dividing the number of shared unique clonotypes by the size of the smaller repertoire. Three approaches were used to assess repertoire richness: RTK rarefaction, the Chao1 estimator, and Recon v2.1 estimates of unobserved clonotypes. Generation probabilities for all TCRbeta clonotypes obtained by the gDNA method from several donors were computed using OLGA. In its TCRdb copy, this immuneACCESS table keeps in-frame sequences only and misses some clones. Where compared with another copy, unresolved V genes explain less than half of these, and the others have no known cause. The V and J calls and clone size come from that table; D and trimming were worked out from the DNA. This sample has under 1,900,000 clones in its table, and approximately 98.5% of those were observed once. The top ten clones comprise 0.36% of the sample.

Via the germline V gene, CDR1 is MGHDK and CDR2 SYGVNS. The CDR3 runs 12 residues from the cysteine to the phenylalanine. The entry retains the CDR3 DNA only, 36 bases that are in frame from base 1. At the junction V is shortened by 4 bases and J by 11 bases, with 11 bases in between. On the study overall, not on this receptor specifically: The genetic and exposure-history diversity represented was limited by the small number of donors. Based on pairwise subsampling, the degree of clonotype sharing among donors was expected to be affected by sequencing depth. Clonotypes shared by all four sorted-subset donors showed higher generation probabilities than non-shared clonotypes. Sharing across a few donors was observed for approximately 5% of naive CD4, around 3.5% of naive CD8, about 2.3% of memory CD4, and about 0.39% of memory CD8 clonotypes. Sampling was restricted to blood, and TCR repertoires in tissue are likely to differ from TCR repertoires in blood. Rarefaction of sorted-subset datasets indicated incomplete sequencing despite the large sequencing depth. Estimated clonotype richness was generally larger for naive than for memory subsets.

Donors were healthy HIV-negative adults with no recently reported acute infections or vaccinations. Only Caucasian adults living in Nashville, Tennessee, USA were represented among the donors. CD4+ T cells were enriched by magnetic negative selection; naive cells were then positively selected on CD45RA, and the negative fraction formed the memory subset. Blood was obtained by leukapheresis, after which PBMCs were separated by Ficoll-Histopaque density gradient centrifugation and cryopreserved in liquid nitrogen vapor phase. Analytical flow cytometry was used to check the purity and quantity of each magnetically sorted T cell population. Genomic DNA was isolated from every sorted fraction and measured by UV absorbance on a Nanodrop 2000c.

This sequence was found in a man aged 25-45 years in good health. The material sequenced was naive CD4+ T cells sorted from blood. The cell subset or site tag for this specimen amounts to: CD45RA+ positively selected. In this chain, TRBV25-1 is recombined with TRBJ1-4; no D gene can be assigned with confidence. The CDR3 is CASSGPRQKLFF. The DNA sequence is as follows: TGTGCCAGCAGTGGGCCAAGGCAGAAACTGTTTTTT.